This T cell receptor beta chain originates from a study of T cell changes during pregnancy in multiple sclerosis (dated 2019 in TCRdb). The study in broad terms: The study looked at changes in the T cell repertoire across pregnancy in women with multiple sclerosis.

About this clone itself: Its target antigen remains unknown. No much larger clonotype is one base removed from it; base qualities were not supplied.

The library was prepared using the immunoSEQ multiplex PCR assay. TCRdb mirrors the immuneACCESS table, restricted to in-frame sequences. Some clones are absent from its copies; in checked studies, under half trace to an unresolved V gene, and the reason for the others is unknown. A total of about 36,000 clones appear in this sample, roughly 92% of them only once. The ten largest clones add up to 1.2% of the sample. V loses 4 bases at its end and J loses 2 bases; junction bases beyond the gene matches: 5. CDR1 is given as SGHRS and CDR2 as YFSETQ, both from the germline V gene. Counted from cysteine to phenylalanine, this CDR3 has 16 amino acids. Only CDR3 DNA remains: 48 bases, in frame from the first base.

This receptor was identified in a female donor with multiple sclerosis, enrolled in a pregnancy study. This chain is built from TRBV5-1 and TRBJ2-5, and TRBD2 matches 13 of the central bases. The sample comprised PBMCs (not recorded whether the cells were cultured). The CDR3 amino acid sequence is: CASSGGTSGIQETQYF. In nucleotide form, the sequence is TGCGCCAGCAGCGGGGGGACTAGCGGGATTCAAGAGACCCAGTACTTC.